The sequence of this TCR beta chain was determined in a study of breast tumors, draining lymph nodes, adjacent tissues. The lymph nodes were axillary draining lymph nodes from breast cancer patients. This CDR3 contains 15 residues. Trimming removed 6 bases from V and 3 bases from J, with 17 bases in between. Germline-derived CDR1 and CDR2 are SGHTA and FQGTGA. In its sample, this clonotype was seen many times. Each CDR3 protein gets one entry after TCRdb re-called the multiplex PCR reads with MiXCR. The top ten hold 4.3% of the sample, which has nearly 200,000 distinct CDR3 sequences, around 29% seen once.

The sequence was obtained from a female donor with breast cancer. Some clones in this sample may be carry-over from other donors' samples. This chain joins TRBV7-3 and TRBJ2-5; weak D call: TRBD2 (5 bases). The material sequenced was axillary lymph node tissue. The CDR3 reads CASSPTGLGEETQYF. CDR3 bases: TGTGCCAGCAGTCCCACCGGACTGGGAGAAGAGACCCAGTACTTC.